One sample yielded the 18 T cell receptor beta chains listed below, sequenced in a study of blood T cell repertoires in COVID-19 (dated by TCRdb to 2020 to 2022). Libraries were made using the immunoSEQ multiplex PCR assay. In TCRdb, the immuneACCESS table is reduced to in-frame sequences with V and J assigned. These tables do not hold every clone; where another copy was compared, an unresolved V gene accounts for under half, and the others remain unexplained. This sample is represented by 250,000 to 400,000 clones; roughly 90% of them were singletons. The biggest ten clones account for 2.5% to 3% of the sample. The material sequenced was peripheral blood. The receptors derive from a woman between 25 and 40 years old with COVID-19, enrolled during active disease.

The V call is TRBV12-3 or TRBV12-4, the J call TRBJ1-2; D may be TRBD1 (6 bases). This CDR3 has 12 residues. V was clipped by 5 bases and J by 5 bases, with 9 bases between them. The DNA of the CDR3 is TGTGCCAGCAGTGCACAGGGATATGGCTACACCTTC. It codes for CASSAQGYGYTF.

The chain joins TRBV12-3 or TRBV12-4 to TRBJ1-5; 10 bases are a match to TRBD1. V shed 1 base and J 10 bases; nucleotides not matched to a gene: 1. The CDR3 has 13 amino acids. CDR3 in amino acids: CASSLGDRGPQHF. The CDR3 nucleotides are TGTGCCAGCAGTTTAGGGGACAGGGGACCCCAGCATTTT.

The CDR3 DNA follows: TGTGCCAGCAGCTTAGATGCGGGAGACCACAATGAGCAGTTCTTC. Translating it yields CASSLDAGDHNEQFF. The chain couples TRBV7-9 to TRBJ2-1; 7 nucleotides align to TRBD2. This CDR3 comprises 15 residues. The ends lost 1 base at V and 5 bases at J; junction bases unmatched: 5. Per the germline V gene, CDR1 is SEHNR and CDR2 is FQNEAQ (reference sequence). Complete variable domain (other parts from reference TRBV7-9 and TRBJ2-1): DTGVSQNPRHKITKRGQNVTFRCDPISEHNRLYWYRQTLGQGPEFLTYFQNEAQLEKSRLLSDRFSAERPKGSFSTLEIQRTEQGDSAMYLCASSLDAGDHNEQFFGPGTRLTVL.

CDR3 nucleotides: TGTGCCAGTAGTATCCGGACTAGCGGGGTGGCAGATACGCAGTATTTT. Protein: CASSIRTSGVADTQYF. The chain carries TRBV19 and TRBJ2-3, with 12 nucleotides matching TRBD2. Per germline, CDR1 LNHDA and CDR2 SQIVND (reference sequence). The J segment lost 4 bases and the V segment lost 3 bases, leaving 5 bases of the junction unmatched. The CDR3 covers 16 residues.

V gene TRBV5-1 combines with J gene TRBJ2-3; 8 nucleotides match TRBD2. CDR1 is SGHRS and CDR2 is YFSETQ in the germline V gene. V dropped 3 bases and J dropped 6; count of bases not matched to a gene: 9. CDR3 length: 15 residues. CDR3 residues: CASSSVWREEDTQYF. The CDR3 region has the DNA TGCGCCAGCAGCTCCGTTTGGCGGGAGGAGGATACGCAGTATTTT. Full variable domain (missing parts from reference TRBV5-1 and TRBJ2-3): KAGVTQTPRYLIKTRGQQVTLSCSPISGHRSVSWYQQTPGQGLQFLFEYFSETQRNKGNFPGRFSGRQFSNSRSEMNVSTLELGDSALYLCASSSVWREEDTQYFGPGTRLTVL.

V gene TRBV5-4 combines with J gene TRBJ2-1; 11 bases agree with TRBD2. Losses at the gene ends were 5 bases for V and 5 bases for J; bases not matched to a gene: 6. CDR3 size: 15 residues. The germline V gene has CDR1 SGHNT and CDR2 YYREEE (reference sequence). CDR3 protein: CASRVLAGEHNEQFF. DNA of the CDR3: TGTGCCAGCAGGGTACTAGCGGGAGAACACAATGAGCAGTTCTTC. The full variable domain, in which reference TRBV5-4 and TRBJ2-1 provide the parts outside the CDR3, is ETGVTQSPTHLIKTRGQQVTLRCSSQSGHNTVSWYQQALGQGPQFIFQYYREEENGRGNFPPRFSGLQFPNYSSELNVNALELDDSALYLCASRVLAGEHNEQFFGPGTRLTVL.

This clone was recorded a few times. The genes are TRBV2 and TRBJ1-2, with TRBD1 matching over 12 bases. CDR1 and CDR2 (germline): SNHLY, FYNNEI. With V trimmed by 6 bases and J by 7 bases, 9 bases remained unmatched. The CDR3 has 15 amino acids. Here the CDR3 DNA reads TGTGCCAGCAGGACCCTCGGGACAGGGGGCAGTGGCTACACCTTC. The encoded protein is CASRTLGTGGSGYTF.

V is TRBV30 and J is TRBJ2-1; 12 bases map to TRBD2. CDR1 and CDR2 (germline): GTSNPN, SVGIG (reference sequence). CDR3 size: 15 residues. V lost 4 bases, J lost 4 bases, and 5 bases stayed unmatched. CDR3 protein: CAWKRLAGVYNEQFF. In nucleotides, the CDR3 is TGTGCCTGGAAACGACTAGCGGGAGTTTACAATGAGCAGTTCTTC.

This chain joins TRBV6-5 and TRBJ2-7; 8 positions match TRBD1. Trimming cost V 8 bases and J 5 bases; bases outside gene matches: 11. The germline V gene has CDR1 MNHEY and CDR2 SVGAGI. This CDR3 spans 14 amino acids. CDR3 in amino acids: CASPPGRGLDEQYF. DNA for the CDR3: TGTGCCAGCCCCCCCGGCAGGGGGCTTGACGAGCAGTACTTC.

The chain uses TRBV10-3 and TRBJ1-5; D might be TRBD1 (5 bases). This CDR3 is 12 amino acids long. V was pared by 6 bases and J by 3 bases, with 6 bases between. In germline, CDR1 is ENHRY, CDR2 SYGVKD. The CDR3 spells CAIRDTNQPQHF. CDR3 DNA: TGTGCCATCAGGGACACCAATCAGCCCCAGCATTTT.

The chain uses TRBV30 and TRBJ2-7; possibly TRBD1 for D (5 bases). Germline V gives CDR1 GTSNPN, CDR2 SVGIG (reference sequence). Trimming stripped 0 bases from V and 1 base from J, with 16 bases between. This CDR3 has 16 amino acids. CDR3 loop: CAWSVLIRYRSYEQYF. CDR3 sequence (DNA): TGTGCCTGGAGTGTACTCATCAGGTACAGGTCCTACGAGCAGTACTTC.

V is TRBV28 and J is TRBJ1-3, with D possibly matching TRBD1 (5 bases). V was cut by 10 bases and J by 4 bases, with 23 bases left in between. CDR3 length: 16 residues. Germline V gene sequence: CDR1 MDHEN, CDR2 SYDVKM. The CDR3 DNA reads TGTGCCACCCGAGGCGTATTTGGCAGGGAAGGAAACACCATATATTTT. Encoded protein: CATRGVFGREGNTIYF. Supplemented by reference TRBV28 and TRBJ1-3, the full variable domain reads DVKVTQSSRYLVKRTGEKVFLECVQDMDHENMFWYRQDPGLGLRLIYFSYDVKMKEKGDIPEGYSVSREKKERFSLILESASTNQTSMYLCATRGVFGREGNTIYFGEGSWLTVV.

J is TRBJ1-1 and V is TRBV5-1; D might be TRBD1 (5 bases). CDR1 SGHRS and CDR2 YFSETQ come from the germline V gene. The CDR3 covers 15 residues. Trimming took off 0 bases at V and 2 bases at J, with 11 bases between the two ends. The CDR3 coding sequence is TGCGCCAGCAGCTTGGAGGGGCCGCCCAACACTGAAGCTTTCTTT. Protein sequence: CASSLEGPPNTEAFF.

The V gene is TRBV29-1, the J gene TRBJ1-4; D gene unclear. The V end was cut by 5 bases, the J end by 2 bases, with 12 bases between. The CDR3 sequence is 14 residues long. Germline values: CDR1 SQVTM, CDR2 ANQGSEA. In DNA, the CDR3 is TGCAGCGTTCGACCGGGAGGGACTAATGAAAAACTGTTTTTT. Protein: CSVRPGGTNEKLFF. Full variable domain (outside the CDR3, taken from reference TRBV29-1 and TRBJ1-4): SAVISQKPSRDICQRGTSLTIQCQVDSQVTMMFWYRQQPGQSLTLIATANQGSEATYESGFVIDKFPISRPNLTFSTLTVSNMSPEDSSIYLCSVRPGGTNEKLFFGSGTQLSVL.

The chain employs TRBV4-1 and TRBJ1-5; D is undetermined. V dropped 0 bases and J dropped 4 bases, with 10 bases sitting between them. The CDR3 extends over 15 amino acids. Per the germline V gene, CDR1 is MGHRA and CDR2 is YSYEKL. The CDR3 DNA follows: TGCGCCAGCAGCCAAGATAGAGGGATGAATCAGCCCCAGCATTTT. It yields the protein CASSQDRGMNQPQHF.

Note on this clone: This specimen includes other DNA sequences encoding the same CDR3. The J gene is TRBJ1-6, the V gene TRBV30; the match to TRBD1 covers 9 bases. The J segment lost 10 bases and the V segment lost 1 base, leaving 8 bases of the junction unmatched. Germline values: CDR1 GTSNPN, CDR2 SVGIG (reference sequence). The CDR3 is made up of 15 amino acids. CDR3 region: CAWSGPGTGNSPLHF. In DNA, the CDR3 is TGTGCCTGGAGTGGCCCCGGGACAGGGAACTCACCCCTCCACTTT.

This clone was counted once. The sample contains more than one DNA sequence encoding this CDR3. V and J are TRBV27 and TRBJ1-1; D may be TRBD1 (5 bases). Trimming stripped 5 bases from V and 5 bases from J, with 15 bases between. The CDR3 has 14 amino acids. Germline V gene lookup returns CDR1 MNHEY and CDR2 SMNVEV (reference sequence). The CDR3 sequence: CASSLLGGRTEAFF. The CDR3 nucleotides are TGTGCCAGCAGTCTTCTGGGGGGGAGGACTGAAGCTTTCTTT.

This chain connects TRBV11-3 to TRBJ1-4, with D possibly matching TRBD1 (6 bases). The ends were cut back, 2 bases at V and 5 bases at J, with 9 bases in the middle. The CDR3 has 14 residues. Looked up from germline, CDR1 is SGHNT and CDR2 is YENEEA. DNA for the CDR3: TGTGCCAGCAGCTTACTTAGGGGGAATGAAAAACTGTTTTTT. Amino acids: CASSLLRGNEKLFF.